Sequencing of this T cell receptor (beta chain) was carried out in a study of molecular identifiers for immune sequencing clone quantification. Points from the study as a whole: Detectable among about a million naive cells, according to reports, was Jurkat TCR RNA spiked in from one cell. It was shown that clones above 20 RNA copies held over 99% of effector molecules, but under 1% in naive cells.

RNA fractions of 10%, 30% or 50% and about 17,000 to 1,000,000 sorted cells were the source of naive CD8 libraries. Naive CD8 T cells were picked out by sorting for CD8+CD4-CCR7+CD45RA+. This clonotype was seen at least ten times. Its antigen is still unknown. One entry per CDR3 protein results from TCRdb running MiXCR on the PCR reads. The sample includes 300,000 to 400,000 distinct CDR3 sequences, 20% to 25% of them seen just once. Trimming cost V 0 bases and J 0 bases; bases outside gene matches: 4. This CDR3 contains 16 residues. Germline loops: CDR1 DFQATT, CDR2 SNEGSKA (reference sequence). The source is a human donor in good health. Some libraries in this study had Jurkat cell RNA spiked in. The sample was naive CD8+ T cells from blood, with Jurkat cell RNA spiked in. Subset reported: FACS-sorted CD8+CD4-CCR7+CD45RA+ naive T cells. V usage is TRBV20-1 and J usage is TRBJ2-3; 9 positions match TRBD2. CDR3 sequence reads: CSARDLAGPSTDTQYF. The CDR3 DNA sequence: TGCAGTGCTAGAGATCTAGCGGGACCTAGCACAGATACGCAGTATTTT.